The source of this T cell receptor (beta chain) is a study of blood T cell repertoires in COVID-19. For the study at large: Sample material is recorded as cDNA or gDNA derived from T cells, B-cell-depleted T cells, or PBMCs.

How the authors handled the data: By means of reference gene primer amplification, nucleated cell counts were estimated. Some clones are missing from TCRdb's copy, which holds only in-frame ones; the method was immunoSEQ multiplex PCR. The DNA gave D and trimming, while V, J and clone size come from that table. The table lists approximately 270,000 clones, 75% to 90% of them singletons, with approximately 4% in the top ten. Between the trimmed V and J ends, which lost 3 bases and 3 bases, there was a span of 13 bases. Germline values: CDR1 SGHKS, CDR2 YYEKEE (reference sequence). CDR3 length: 15 amino acids.

V and J are TRBV5-5 and TRBJ1-5; D call uncertain. The origin of this receptor is a woman aged 30 to 39 who had recovered from COVID-19. Input material: PBMCs or T cells enriched from blood (not recorded which). CDR3 sequence: CASSSHDTFNQPQHF. CDR3 in DNA: TGTGCCAGCAGCTCTCACGACACGTTCAATCAGCCCCAGCATTTT.